A single sample gave rise to the 13 T cell receptor beta chains below, sequenced in a study of T-cell reconstitution after alpha-beta-depleted transplantation in children. TCRbeta library preparation incorporated unique molecular identifiers. TCRdb redid the calling of the PCR reads with MiXCR, one entry per CDR3 protein. The sample holds about 400,000 distinct CDR3 sequences, over 20% seen once. The sample consisted of PBMCs from the stem cell graft donor, taken from the stem cell graft. The receptors come from a human donor who donated a stem cell graft to a child with acute myeloid leukemia.

This clonotype has ten or more counts. This chain connects TRBV6-1 to TRBJ2-7; D not certain. CDR1 MNHNS and CDR2 SASEGT come from the germline V gene. V gave up 5 bases and J gave up 2 bases, with 10 bases separating them. This CDR3 has 13 residues. The CDR3 DNA is TGTGCCAGCAGTCCTCGGATTACCTACGAGCAGTACTTC. Residues: CASSPRITYEQYF.

This sequence joins TRBV5-1 and TRBJ1-4; weak D call: TRBD1 (6 bases). This CDR3 spans 16 amino acids. The V end lost 4 bases, the J end lost 8 bases, and 21 bases lay between the germline ends. In germline, CDR1 is SGHRS, CDR2 YFSETQ. Written as DNA, the CDR3 is TGCGCCAGCAGCACGGGACATTCCCTGGGGGGGGAAAAACTGTTTTTT. Its translation: CASSTGHSLGGEKLFF.

This clonotype was observed a handful of times. This chain connects TRBV5-1 to TRBJ2-7; 11 nucleotides line up with TRBD2. The V and J ends lost 4 bases and 0 bases, in that order; junction bases with no gene match: 6. The V gene's germline CDR1 is SGHRS and CDR2 YFSETQ. The CDR3 extends over 16 amino acids. CDR3 region: CASSPGGTSGSYEQYF. The CDR3 DNA reads as TGCGCCAGCAGCCCCGGCGGGACTAGCGGCTCCTACGAGCAGTACTTC.

This clonotype has just a few counts. CDR3 DNA: TGCGCCAGCAGCGGGTTGGGACACGAGCAGTACTTC. The encoded protein is CASSGLGHEQYF. V is TRBV5-1 and J is TRBJ2-7, with D tentatively TRBD1 or TRBD2 (5 bases each). Trimming took off 4 bases at V and 5 bases at J, with 10 bases between the two ends. The length of the CDR3 is 12 residues. In germline, CDR1 is SGHRS, CDR2 YFSETQ.

The chain has TRBV7-2 and TRBJ2-7; 14 bases fit TRBD2. Germline V lookup: CDR1 SGHTA, CDR2 FQGNSA. The CDR3 is 15 amino acids. Trimming took 5 bases from V and 6 from J; bases not matched to a gene: 6. DNA for the CDR3: TGTGCCAGCAGCGTCCCGGGACTAGCGGGAGTCGAGCAGTACTTC. Residues: CASSVPGLAGVEQYF. Filled out from reference TRBV7-2 and TRBJ2-7, the complete variable domain reads GAGVSQSPSNKVTEKGKDVELRCDPISGHTALYWYRQSLGQGLEFLIYFQGNSAPDKSGLPSDRFSAERTGGSVSTLTIQRTQQEDSAVYLCASSVPGLAGVEQYFGPGTRLTVT.

This clonotype appeared a few times. The chain uses TRBV7-9 and TRBJ1-2; 7 nucleotides line up with TRBD1. Unmatched junction bases numbered 3, after V lost 10 bases and J lost 7 bases. The CDR3 is 10 amino acids. Germline CDR1 and CDR2: SEHNR and FQNEAQ (reference sequence). DNA of the CDR3: TGTGCCATAACAGGGGCTGGCTACACCTTC. Translating gives CAITGAGYTF.

This clonotype came up many times. The chain is built from TRBV20-1 and TRBJ2-5; 13 bases agree with TRBD2. This CDR3 region has 15 residues. In germline, CDR1 is DFQATT, CDR2 SNEGSKA (reference sequence). V lost 1 base, J lost 5 bases, and 4 bases stayed unmatched. The CDR3: CSARGTSGRIETQYF. CDR3 bases: TGCAGTGCTAGAGGGACTAGCGGGAGAATTGAGACCCAGTACTTC.

Only a few counts were recorded for this clonotype. J is TRBJ1-1 and V is TRBV28; no firm D call. Germline CDR1 reads MDHEN; CDR2 reads SYDVKM. Trimming cost V 6 bases and J 1 base, with 15 bases left between them. The CDR3 covers 15 residues. Written as DNA, the CDR3 is TGTGCCAGCAGATCTCCCAGACCCGAGAACACTGAAGCTTTCTTT. Its translation is CASRSPRPENTEAFF.

This clonotype was counted many times. This chain links TRBV7-2 with TRBJ2-5, with D possibly called TRBD1 or TRBD2 (5 bases each). Trimming took 1 base from V and 3 from J, leaving 9 bases between them. Germline lookup yields CDR1 SGHTA and CDR2 FQGNSA. The CDR3 has 14 amino acids. The CDR3 protein is CASSLVRGEETQYF. In DNA, the CDR3 is TGTGCCAGCAGCTTAGTCAGAGGGGAAGAGACCCAGTACTTC.

This clonotype showed up many times. This chain joins TRBV20-1 and TRBJ1-1, with TRBD1 as a possible D gene (6 bases). V was trimmed by 1 base and J by 5 bases, leaving 11 bases between them. The CDR3 length is 13 residues. Germline V gene sequence: CDR1 DFQATT, CDR2 SNEGSKA (reference sequence). CDR3: CSARGQGRTEAFF. The CDR3 DNA reads TGCAGTGCTAGAGGGCAGGGGAGGACTGAAGCTTTCTTT.

This clonotype was seen a handful of times. V usage is TRBV20-1 and J usage is TRBJ2-7, with D possibly being TRBD1 (6 bases). Trimming took off 7 bases at V and 3 bases at J, with 10 bases between the two ends. The CDR3 is 11 amino acids. CDR1 and CDR2 from the germline V gene are DFQATT and SNEGSKA (reference sequence). The CDR3 DNA is TGCAGTGTTACAGGGAACTACGAGCAGTACTTC. Translation gives CSVTGNYEQYF.

The J gene is TRBJ2-3, the V gene TRBV29-1; D remains unclear. Germline V gene sequence: CDR1 SQVTM, CDR2 ANQGSEA. The ends were cut back, 4 bases at V and 1 base at J, with 9 bases in the middle. CDR3 size: 13 residues. The CDR3 loop reads CSVVLTGTDTQYF. The CDR3 bases are TGCAGCGTTGTACTAACGGGCACAGATACGCAGTATTTT.

The V call is TRBV2, the J call TRBJ2-7, with D unclear. Germline loops: CDR1 SNHLY, CDR2 FYNNEI. The length of the CDR3 is 14 residues. Trimming pared 3 bases from V and 0 bases from J, leaving 9 bases between. CDR3 residues: CASSDGTASYEQYF. CDR3 nucleotide sequence: TGTGCCAGCAGTGACGGTACAGCCTCCTACGAGCAGTACTTC.